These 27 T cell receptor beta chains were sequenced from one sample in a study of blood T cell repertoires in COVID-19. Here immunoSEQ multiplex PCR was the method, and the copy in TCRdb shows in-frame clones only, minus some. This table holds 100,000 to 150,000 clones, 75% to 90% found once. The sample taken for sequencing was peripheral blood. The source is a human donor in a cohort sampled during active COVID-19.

The CDR3: CASSQGPGQGAAEQFF. The CDR3 DNA sequence: TGTGCCAGCAGCCAAGGCCCGGGACAGGGGGCGGCTGAGCAGTTCTTC. The rearrangement joins TRBV3-1 (or the pseudogene TRBV3-2) to TRBJ2-1, with TRBD1 identical over 12 bases. CDR1 is LGHDT, CDR2 YNNKEL, per germline (reference sequence). The ends lost 1 base at V and 9 bases at J; junction bases unmatched: 7. CDR3 size: 16 residues.

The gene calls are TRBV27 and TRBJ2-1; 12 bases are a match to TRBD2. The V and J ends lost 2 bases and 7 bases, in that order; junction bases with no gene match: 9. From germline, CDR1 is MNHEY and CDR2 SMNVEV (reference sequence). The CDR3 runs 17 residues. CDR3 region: CASSLRTSGTVRNEQFF. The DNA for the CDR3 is TGTGCCAGCAGTTTAAGGACTAGCGGGACGGTTAGGAATGAGCAGTTCTTC.

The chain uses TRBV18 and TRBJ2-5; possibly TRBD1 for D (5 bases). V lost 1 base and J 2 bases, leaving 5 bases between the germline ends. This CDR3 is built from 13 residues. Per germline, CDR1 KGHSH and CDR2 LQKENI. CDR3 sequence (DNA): TGTGCCAGCTCACCACAGGGGCAAGAGACCCAGTACTTC. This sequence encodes CASSPQGQETQYF. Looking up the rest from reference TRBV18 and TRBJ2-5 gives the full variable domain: NAGVMQNPRHLVRRRGQEARLRCSPMKGHSHVYWYRQLPEEGLKFMVYLQKENIIDESGMPKERFSAEFPKEGPSILRIQQVVRGDSAAYFCASSPQGQETQYFGPGTRLLVL.

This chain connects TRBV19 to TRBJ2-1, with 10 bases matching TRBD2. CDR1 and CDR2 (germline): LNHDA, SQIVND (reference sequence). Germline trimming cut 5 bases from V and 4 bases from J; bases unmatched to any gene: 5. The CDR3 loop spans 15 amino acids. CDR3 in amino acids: CASSVTSGTYNEQFF. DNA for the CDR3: TGTGCCAGTAGTGTCACTAGCGGGACGTACAATGAGCAGTTCTTC.

CDR3 sequence reads: CASSRQGLAGDFDEQFF. CDR3 nucleotide sequence: TGTGCCAGCAGTCGCCAGGGGCTAGCGGGAGATTTCGATGAGCAGTTCTTC. V is TRBV6-2 or TRBV6-3 and J is TRBJ2-1; 10 bases align to TRBD2. CDR3 length: 17 amino acids. The germline V gene encodes CDR1 MNHEY and CDR2 SVGEGT. V lost 5 bases and J lost 8; bases outside the gene matches: 15.

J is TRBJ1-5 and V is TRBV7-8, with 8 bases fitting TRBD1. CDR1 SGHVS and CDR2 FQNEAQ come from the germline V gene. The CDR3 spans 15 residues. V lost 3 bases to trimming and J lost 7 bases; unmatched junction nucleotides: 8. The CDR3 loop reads CASSLGTGIVQPQHF. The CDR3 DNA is TGTGCCAGCAGCTTGGGGACAGGTATAGTACAGCCCCAGCATTTT. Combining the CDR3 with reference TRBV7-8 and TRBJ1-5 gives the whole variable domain GAGVSQSPRYKVAKRGQDVALRCDPISGHVSLFWYQQALGQGPEFLTYFQNEAQLDKSGLPSDRFFAERPEGSVSTLKIQRTQQEDSAVYLCASSLGTGIVQPQHFGDGTRLSIL.

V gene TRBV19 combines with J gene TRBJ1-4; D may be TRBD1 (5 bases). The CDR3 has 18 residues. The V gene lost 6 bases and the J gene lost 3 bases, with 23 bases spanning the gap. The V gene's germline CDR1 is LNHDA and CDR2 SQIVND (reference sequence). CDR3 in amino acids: CASSIFERRRASNEKLFF. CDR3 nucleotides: TGTGCCAGTAGCATATTCGAAAGGCGCAGGGCGTCTAATGAAAAACTGTTTTTT.

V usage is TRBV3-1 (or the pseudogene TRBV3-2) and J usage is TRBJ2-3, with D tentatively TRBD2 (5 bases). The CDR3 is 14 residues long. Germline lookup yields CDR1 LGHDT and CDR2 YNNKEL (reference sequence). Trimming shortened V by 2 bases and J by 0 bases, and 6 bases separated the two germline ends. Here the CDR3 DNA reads TGTGCCAGCAGCCAACGGACTAGCACAGATACGCAGTATTTT. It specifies CASSQRTSTDTQYF.

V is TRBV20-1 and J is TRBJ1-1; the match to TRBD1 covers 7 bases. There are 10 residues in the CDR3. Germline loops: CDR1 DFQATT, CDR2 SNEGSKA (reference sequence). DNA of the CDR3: TGCAGGACAGGGAGGACTGAAGCTTTCTTT. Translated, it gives CRTGRTEAFF.

In nucleotides, the CDR3 is TGTGCCAGCAGCCCATGGGAGAGCACAGATACGCAGTATTTT. Its translation is CASSPWESTDTQYF. The gene calls are TRBV3-1 (or the pseudogene TRBV3-2) and TRBJ2-3; weak D call: TRBD2 (5 bases). CDR1 and CDR2 (germline): LGHDT, YNNKEL (reference sequence). The V end was cut by 4 bases, the J end by 0 bases, with 8 bases between. This CDR3 has 14 residues.

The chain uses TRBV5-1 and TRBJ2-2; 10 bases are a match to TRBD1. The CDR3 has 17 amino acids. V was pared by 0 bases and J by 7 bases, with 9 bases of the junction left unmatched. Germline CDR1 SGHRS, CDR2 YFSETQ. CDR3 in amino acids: CASSLALTGGTDGELFF. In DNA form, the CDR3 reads TGCGCCAGCAGCTTGGCCCTGACAGGGGGCACTGACGGGGAGCTGTTTTTT.

Here the CDR3 DNA reads TGTGCCAGTAGTATCCAGGGAATGAACACTGAAGCTTTCTTT. Translation: CASSIQGMNTEAFF. This sequence joins TRBV19 and TRBJ1-1, with D possibly being TRBD1 (5 bases). V lost 3 bases and J lost 0, with 8 bases in between. Germline loops: CDR1 LNHDA, CDR2 SQIVND (reference sequence). The CDR3 runs 14 residues.

CDR3 amino acids: CSARGDIEAFF. In nucleotides, the CDR3 is TGCAGTGCTAGGGGGGACATTGAAGCTTTCTTT. The V and J genes are TRBV20-1 and TRBJ1-1, with D possibly matching TRBD1 (6 bases). CDR3 size: 11 residues. Germline lookup yields CDR1 DFQATT and CDR2 SNEGSKA (reference sequence). The V and J ends lost 3 bases and 7 bases respectively, with 9 bases between them.

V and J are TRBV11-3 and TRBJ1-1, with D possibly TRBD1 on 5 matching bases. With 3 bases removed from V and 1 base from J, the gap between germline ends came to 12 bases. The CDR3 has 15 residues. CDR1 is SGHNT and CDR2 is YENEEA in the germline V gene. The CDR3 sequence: CASSLKRGRNTEAFF. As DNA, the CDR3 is TGTGCCAGCAGCTTGAAAAGGGGAAGGAACACTGAAGCTTTCTTT.

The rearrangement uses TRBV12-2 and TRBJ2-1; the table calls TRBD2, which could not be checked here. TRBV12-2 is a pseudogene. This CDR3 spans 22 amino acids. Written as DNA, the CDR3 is TGTGCAAGTCGCTTCCCGAACCCCCCCGGGACTAGCGGCAGTCTGGTCTACAATGAGCAGTTCTTC. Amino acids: CASRFPNPPGTSGSLVYNEQFF.

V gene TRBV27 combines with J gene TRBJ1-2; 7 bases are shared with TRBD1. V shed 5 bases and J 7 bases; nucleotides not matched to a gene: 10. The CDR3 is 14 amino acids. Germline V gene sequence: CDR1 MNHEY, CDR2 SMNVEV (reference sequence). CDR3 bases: TGTGCCAGCAGTCCGATGACAGGGTTTGGTGGCTACACCTTC. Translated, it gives CASSPMTGFGGYTF.

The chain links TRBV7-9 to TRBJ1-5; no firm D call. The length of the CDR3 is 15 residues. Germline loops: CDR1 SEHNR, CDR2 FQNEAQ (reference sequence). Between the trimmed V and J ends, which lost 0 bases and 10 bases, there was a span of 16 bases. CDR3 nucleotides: TGTGCCAGCAGCTTAGCCTCCGTAGTCGTGAGCCCCCAGCATTTT. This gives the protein CASSLASVVVSPQHF.

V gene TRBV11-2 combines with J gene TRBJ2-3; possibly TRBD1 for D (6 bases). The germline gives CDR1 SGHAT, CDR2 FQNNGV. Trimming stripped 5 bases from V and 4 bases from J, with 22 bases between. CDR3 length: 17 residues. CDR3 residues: CASSPRPEGGQADTQYF. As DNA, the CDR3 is TGTGCCAGCAGCCCCCGCCCAGAAGGGGGACAAGCAGATACGCAGTATTTT.

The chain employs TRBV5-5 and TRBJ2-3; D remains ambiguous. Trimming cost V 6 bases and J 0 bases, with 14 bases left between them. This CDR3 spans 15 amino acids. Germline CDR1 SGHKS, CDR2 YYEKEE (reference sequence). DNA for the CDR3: TGTGCCAGCACCAATCGCGATCCCAGCACAGATACGCAGTATTTT. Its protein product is CASTNRDPSTDTQYF.

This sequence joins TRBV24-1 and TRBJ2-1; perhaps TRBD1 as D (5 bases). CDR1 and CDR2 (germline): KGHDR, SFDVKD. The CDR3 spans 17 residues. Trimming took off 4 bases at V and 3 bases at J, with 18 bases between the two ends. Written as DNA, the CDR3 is TGTGCCACCAGTGACCTCCACGGGCAGGGTAACTACAATGAGCAGTTCTTC. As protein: CATSDLHGQGNYNEQFF.

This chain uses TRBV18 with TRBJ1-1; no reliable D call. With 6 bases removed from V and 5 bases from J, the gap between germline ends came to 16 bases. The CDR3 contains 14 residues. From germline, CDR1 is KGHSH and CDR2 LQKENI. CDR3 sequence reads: CASSPGSTGTEAFF. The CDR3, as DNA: TGTGCCAGCTCCCCCGGCTCCACGGGGACTGAAGCTTTCTTT.

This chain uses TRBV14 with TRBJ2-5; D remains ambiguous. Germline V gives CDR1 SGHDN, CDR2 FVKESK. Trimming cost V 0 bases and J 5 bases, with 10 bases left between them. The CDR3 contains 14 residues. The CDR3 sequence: CASSQDRVVETQYF. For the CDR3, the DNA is TGTGCCAGCAGCCAAGATCGGGTTGTGGAGACCCAGTACTTC.

Here the CDR3 reads CASSPPGLKRDTQYF. For the CDR3, the DNA is TGTGCCAGCAGCCCTCCGGGACTAAAAAGGGATACGCAGTATTTT. The V gene is TRBV14, the J gene TRBJ2-3; 7 bases fit TRBD2. The V and J ends lost 4 bases and 6 bases, in that order; junction bases with no gene match: 10. The CDR3 has 15 amino acids. CDR1 SGHDN and CDR2 FVKESK come from the germline V gene. Full variable domain (missing parts from reference TRBV14 and TRBJ2-3): EAGVTQFPSHSVIEKGQTVTLRCDPISGHDNLYWYRRVMGKEIKFLLHFVKESKQDESGMPNNRFLAERTGGTYSTLKVQPAELEDSGVYFCASSPPGLKRDTQYFGPGTRLTVL.

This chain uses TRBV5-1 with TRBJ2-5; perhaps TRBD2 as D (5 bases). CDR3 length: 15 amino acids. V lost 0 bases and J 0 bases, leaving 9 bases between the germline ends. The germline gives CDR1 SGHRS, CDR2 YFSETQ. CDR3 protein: CASSLVPADQETQYF. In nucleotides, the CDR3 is TGCGCCAGCAGCTTGGTTCCAGCGGACCAAGAGACCCAGTACTTC.

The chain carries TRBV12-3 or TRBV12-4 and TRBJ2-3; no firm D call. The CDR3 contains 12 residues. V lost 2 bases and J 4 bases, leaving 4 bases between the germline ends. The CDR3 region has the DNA TGTGCCAGCAGTTTATTCGCAGATACGCAGTATTTT. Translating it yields CASSLFADTQYF.

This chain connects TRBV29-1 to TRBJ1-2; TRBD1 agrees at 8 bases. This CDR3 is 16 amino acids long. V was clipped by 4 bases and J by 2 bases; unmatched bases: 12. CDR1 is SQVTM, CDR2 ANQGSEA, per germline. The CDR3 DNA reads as TGCAGCGTTGCAGGTTGGCAGGGGGCCCCCAACTATGGCTACACCTTC. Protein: CSVAGWQGAPNYGYTF.

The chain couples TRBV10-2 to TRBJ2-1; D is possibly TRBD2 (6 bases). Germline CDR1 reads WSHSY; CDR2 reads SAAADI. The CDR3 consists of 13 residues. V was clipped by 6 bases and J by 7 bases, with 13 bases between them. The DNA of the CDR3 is TGCGCCAGCAGCCGACTAGGGATGAATGAGCAGTTCTTC. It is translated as CASSRLGMNEQFF.